The 28 T cell receptor beta chains given below trace back to one sample, sequenced in a study of regulatory T cells in long-lasting Graves disease (TCRdb year 2021). Receptors were amplified or captured by multiplex PCR. TCRdb names Illumina HiSeq 4000 as the instrument used. CDR3 regions were amplified by Arm-PCR with iRepertoire HTBI primers to construct TCR beta libraries. The raw public data were reprocessed by TCRdb itself: fastp quality trimming at Q25, MiXCR clonotype calling, in-frame beta chains only. A single entry per CDR3 protein holds the most common genes and DNA from its merged rows. Present in this sample are around 400,000 distinct CDR3 sequences, about 15% of which were seen just once. Approximately 7.6% of the sample rests with the top ten. Explained via the paper, the time point label denotes: newly diagnosed GD, antithyroid drugs for less than 3 months. RNA was extracted from PBMCs in TRIzol for both TCR sequencing and RNA sequencing.

The data also belong to a second study, concerning T cells in Graves' hyperthyroidism and ophthalmopathy.

Sequences were derived from peripheral blood mononuclear cells (PBMCs), sampled at new diagnosis, from a patient treated with antithyroid drugs. These receptors were obtained from a middle-aged woman with Graves disease. Donor details come from another sample of the same person, matched by shared clones.

CDR3 bases: TGTGCCAGCAGCTTAATCCGGGACAGGGGAGATGGTGGCTACACCTTC. It codes for CASSLIRDRGDGGYTF. The V gene is TRBV11-2, the J gene TRBJ1-2, with 10 bases lining up with TRBD1. The CDR3 consists of 16 residues. CDR1 and CDR2 from the germline V gene are SGHAT and FQNNGV. Germline trimming cut 2 bases from V and 7 bases from J; bases unmatched to any gene: 10.

This clonotype has a count of ten or more. The chain couples TRBV29-1 to TRBJ2-1, with 11 bases that match TRBD2. There are 15 residues in the CDR3. V dropped 6 bases and J dropped 6; count of bases not matched to a gene: 10. CDR1 and CDR2 from the germline V gene are SQVTM and ANQGSEA. This CDR3 reads CSVHAISGRANEQFF. The DNA of the CDR3 is TGCAGCGTCCACGCCATTAGCGGGAGGGCCAATGAGCAGTTCTTC.

The chain is built from TRBV6-1 and TRBJ2-7, with D possibly being TRBD1 (6 bases). CDR1 is MNHNS and CDR2 is SASEGT in the germline V gene. V gave up 7 bases and J gave up 4 bases, with 8 bases separating them. This CDR3 has 11 residues. The CDR3 sequence is CASTQGYEQYF. CDR3 nucleotides: TGTGCCAGCACACAGGGTTACGAGCAGTACTTC.

This clonotype appeared a few times. The chain joins TRBV5-1 to TRBJ2-5; the match to TRBD1 covers 8 bases. Germline V gives CDR1 SGHRS, CDR2 YFSETQ. CDR3 length: 15 amino acids. The V segment lost 5 bases and the J segment 1 base; nucleotides outside the gene matches: 7. The CDR3 DNA sequence: TGCGCCAGCAGACTCCAGGGACAGGTCCAAGAGACCCAGTACTTC. Translated: CASRLQGQVQETQYF.

This clonotype showed up many times. The chain uses TRBV2 and TRBJ2-7; 7 bases are a match to TRBD1. The V and J ends lost 6 bases and 7 bases, in that order; junction bases with no gene match: 9. This CDR3 has 13 amino acids. Germline V gene data show CDR1 as SNHLY and CDR2 as FYNNEI. The CDR3 bases are TGTGCCAGCAGGGAGACAGGGTTCGAAGAGCAGTACTTC. This gives the protein CASRETGFEEQYF.

This clonotype was seen ten or more times. The chain couples TRBV14 to TRBJ2-5; D uncertain. Trimming removed 2 bases at V and 2 bases at J, with 6 bases between. Germline V CDR1 and CDR2: SGHDN, FVKESK. This CDR3 has 13 residues. The CDR3 DNA reads TGTGCCAGCAGCCAACAGCAACAAGAGACCCAGTACTTC. Its protein product is CASSQQQQETQYF.

The genes are TRBV4-2 and TRBJ2-2; 9 bases fit TRBD2. This CDR3 is built from 18 residues. CDR1 is LGHNA, CDR2 YNFKEQ, per germline. The V gene end was trimmed by 0 bases and the J gene end by 5 bases; junction bases not matched to a gene: 10. DNA for the CDR3: TGTGCCAGCAGCCAAGATAAAAGTAGCGGGAGAGGAACCGGGGAGCTGTTTTTT. Translation: CASSQDKSSGRGTGELFF.

The genes are TRBV3-1 and TRBJ2-1; D remains ambiguous. Trimming took 0 bases from V and 2 from J, leaving 11 bases between them. Germline CDR1 and CDR2: LGHDT and YNNKEL (reference sequence). The CDR3 consists of 16 residues. CDR3 protein: CASSQDIPAPYNEQFF. In DNA form, the CDR3 reads TGTGCCAGCAGCCAAGATATACCCGCCCCCTACAATGAGCAGTTCTTC.

This clonotype came up many times. The chain has TRBV7-6 and TRBJ2-7; 12 bases are a match to TRBD2. Looked up from germline, CDR1 is SGHVS and CDR2 is FNYEAQ. The CDR3 has 15 amino acids. The trim removed 5 bases at V and 2 bases at J, leaving 4 bases unmatched. The CDR3 DNA sequence: TGTGCCAGCAGCCTCCGACTAGCGGGGGCCTACGAGCAGTACTTC. As protein: CASSLRLAGAYEQYF. Using reference TRBV7-6 and TRBJ2-7 for the parts outside the CDR3, the full variable domain is GAGVSQSPRYKVTKRGQDVALRCDPISGHVSLYWYRQALGQGPEFLTYFNYEAQQDKSGLPNDRFSAERPEGSISTLTIQRTEQRDSAMYRCASSLRLAGAYEQYFGPGTRLTVT.

The genes are TRBV18 and TRBJ2-1; 8 bases agree with TRBD1. The CDR3 is 15 residues long. The J segment lost 8 bases and the V segment lost 4 bases, leaving 10 bases of the junction unmatched. The germline gives CDR1 KGHSH, CDR2 LQKENI. The CDR3 sequence: CASSRIRDRRDEQFF. In nucleotides, the CDR3 is TGTGCCAGCTCACGCATCCGGGACAGGCGGGATGAGCAGTTCTTC.

In this sample, this clonotype turned up many times. The CDR3 nucleotides read TGTGCCAGCAGCCATGACAGGATAAGGCGACAAGGGGCTTTCTTT. Its translation: CASSHDRIRRQGAFF. V gene TRBV28 combines with J gene TRBJ1-1, with TRBD1 as a possible D gene (6 bases). CDR1 MDHEN and CDR2 SYDVKM come from the germline V gene. The CDR3 has 15 residues. V dropped 6 bases and J dropped 11 bases, with 25 bases sitting between them.

In its sample, this clonotype was seen many times. The chain recombines TRBV12-3 or TRBV12-4 with TRBJ2-7; 8 bases are a match to TRBD1. J was trimmed by 2 bases and V by 6 bases; bases with no gene match: 6. This CDR3 contains 14 residues. The CDR3 DNA sequence: TGTGCCAGCAGCTCCGGGGACAGGCCCTACGAGCAGTACTTC. Translating gives CASSSGDRPYEQYF.

The chain employs TRBV19 and TRBJ2-7; D could derive from TRBD1 or TRBD2 (6 bases each). The CDR3 is 16 amino acids. The germline CDR1 and CDR2 sequences are LNHDA and SQIVND (reference sequence). Trimming removed 5 bases at V and 7 bases at J, with 24 bases between. The CDR3 here is CASSLGGPAKSSEQYF. CDR3 coding DNA: TGTGCCAGTAGTTTAGGGGGGCCCGCAAAAAGTTCGGAGCAGTACTTC.

This clonotype occurred a few times. The V gene is TRBV27, the J gene TRBJ2-7; 10 bases fit TRBD1. This CDR3 comprises 14 residues. The germline CDR1 and CDR2 sequences are MNHEY and SMNVEV (reference sequence). V gave up 4 bases and J gave up 5 bases; unmatched junction bases: 5. For the CDR3, the DNA is TGTGCCAGCAGTTCGGGGACAGGGGATCACGAGCAGTACTTC. Amino acids: CASSSGTGDHEQYF.

This clonotype was counted many times. The chain couples TRBV11-3 to TRBJ1-2, with D tentatively TRBD1 (5 bases). V lost 5 bases and J 4 bases, leaving 14 bases between the germline ends. The CDR3 has 14 amino acids. CDR1 is SGHNT, CDR2 YENEEA, per germline. CDR3 nucleotide sequence: TGTGCCAGCAGCCGAGAGGGAGGGGCCTATGGCTACACCTTC. It encodes CASSREGGAYGYTF.

The rearrangement links TRBV3-1 to TRBJ2-2; TRBD2 matches 13 bases. Germline CDR1 reads LGHDT; CDR2 reads YNNKEL (reference sequence). V lost 5 bases and J lost 7; bases outside the gene matches: 7. The CDR3 length is 16 residues. In DNA form, the CDR3 reads TGTGCCAGCAGCTTTGGACTAGCGGGAGCGGGCGGGGAGCTGTTTTTT. Protein product: CASSFGLAGAGGELFF.

In its sample, this clonotype was seen a few times. This chain joins TRBV6-2 or TRBV6-3 and TRBJ2-1, with D perhaps matching TRBD2 (5 bases). The V end was cut by 2 bases, the J end by 10 bases, with 12 bases between. The CDR3 runs to 13 residues. The V gene's germline CDR1 is MNHEY and CDR2 SVGEGT. The CDR3 loop is CASSYPSGKEQFF. The CDR3 DNA reads TGTGCCAGCAGTTACCCCTCCGGGAAGGAGCAGTTCTTC.

The table lists this clonotype with many counts. The chain has TRBV9 and TRBJ2-1, with 11 bases fitting TRBD2. Germline V gene lookup returns CDR1 SGDLS and CDR2 YYNGEE. The trim removed 0 bases at V and 6 bases at J, leaving 2 bases unmatched. The CDR3 runs to 15 residues. The CDR3 nucleotides read TGTGCCAGCAGCGTAGCGACTAGCGGGGCCAATGAGCAGTTCTTC. Protein sequence: CASSVATSGANEQFF. Based on the CDR3 plus reference TRBV9 and TRBJ2-1, the full variable domain is DSGVTQTPKHLITATGQRVTLRCSPRSGDLSVYWYQQSLDQGLQFLIQYYNGEERAKGNILERFSAQQFPDLHSELNLSSLELGDSALYFCASSVATSGANEQFFGPGTRLTVL.

This clonotype was recorded a few times. The chain combines TRBV20-1 with TRBJ2-1; 9 positions agree with TRBD2. Germline V lookup: CDR1 DFQATT, CDR2 SNEGSKA (reference sequence). CDR3 length equals 16 residues. The J segment lost 2 bases and the V segment lost 4 bases, leaving 9 bases of the junction unmatched. CDR3 region: CSATPTLAGTYNEQFF. The CDR3 nucleotides are TGCAGTGCTACCCCCACCCTAGCGGGGACCTACAATGAGCAGTTCTTC.

The gene calls are TRBV11-2 and TRBJ1-4, with TRBD1 as a possible D gene (5 bases). V dropped 5 bases and J dropped 5 bases, with 15 bases sitting between them. Germline V gene data show CDR1 as SGHAT and CDR2 as FQNNGV. The CDR3 is made up of 15 amino acids. The CDR3 nucleotides are TGTGCCAGCAGCCCAGGCGGCAGGGCCAATGAAAAACTGTTTTTT. The encoded protein is CASSPGGRANEKLFF.

This chain connects TRBV2 to TRBJ2-7; the match to TRBD2 covers 10 bases. Germline values: CDR1 SNHLY, CDR2 FYNNEI. The CDR3 has 15 residues. Trimming at V came to 4 bases and at J to 4 bases, leaving 7 bases not matched to a gene. The CDR3 nucleotides read TGTGCCAGCAGTGGGTCTAGCGGGAGTCATTACGAGCAGTACTTC. The encoded protein is CASSGSSGSHYEQYF.

This clonotype was recorded many times. The chain employs TRBV7-9 and TRBJ2-1; TRBD2 matches 9 bases. The CDR3 totals 14 residues. CDR1 is SEHNR, CDR2 FQNEAQ, per germline (reference sequence). J lost 6 bases, V lost 3 bases, and 3 bases had no gene match. CDR3 DNA sequence: TGTGCCAGCAGCTTGGCGGGAGGGGCCAATGAGCAGTTCTTC. It translates to CASSLAGGANEQFF.

This clonotype was counted ten times or more. The chain recombines TRBV20-1 with TRBJ1-1; 7 nucleotides match TRBD1. J was trimmed by 3 bases and V by 0 bases; bases with no gene match: 4. The germline CDR1 and CDR2 sequences are DFQATT and SNEGSKA (reference sequence). The CDR3 covers 14 residues. The DNA for the CDR3 is TGCAGTGCTAGAGAGGACAGGTGGGACACTGAAGCTTTCTTT. Translation gives CSAREDRWDTEAFF.

In this sample, this clonotype turned up once. The chain recombines TRBV27 with TRBJ1-2, with 10 nucleotides matching TRBD1. Losses at the gene ends were 3 bases for V and 8 bases for J; bases not matched to a gene: 12. This CDR3 has 16 amino acids. From germline, CDR1 is MNHEY and CDR2 SMNVEV (reference sequence). CDR3 nucleotides: TGTGCCAGCAGTTTTGACAGGGGGCCTCTCGGGGGGGGCTACACCTTC. As protein: CASSFDRGPLGGGYTF.

This clonotype was counted at least ten times. The V gene is TRBV7-3, the J gene TRBJ2-1, with 15 bases lining up with TRBD2. The CDR3 is 13 residues long. The junction had 6 bases not matched to a gene; V was cut back by 5 bases and J by 16 bases. Germline loops: CDR1 SGHTA, CDR2 FQGTGA. As DNA, the CDR3 is TGTGCCAGCAGCGCCGGGACTAGCGGGAGGACCTTCTTC. It codes for CASSAGTSGRTFF.

The chain has TRBV27 and TRBJ2-2; D gene unclear. Germline lookup yields CDR1 MNHEY and CDR2 SMNVEV (reference sequence). The CDR3 contains 14 residues. Trimming shortened V by 1 base and J by 6 bases, and 9 bases separated the two germline ends. The CDR3 sequence: CASSLWPDPGELFF. CDR3 DNA: TGTGCCAGCAGTTTATGGCCCGACCCCGGGGAGCTGTTTTTT.

The CDR3 spells CASRSEWGGAKNIQYF. The CDR3 nucleotides are TGTGCCAGCCGTAGCGAATGGGGGGGAGCCAAAAACATTCAGTACTTC. The chain is built from TRBV9 and TRBJ2-4; 7 nucleotides line up with TRBD2. Losses at the gene ends were 7 bases for V and 0 bases for J; bases not matched to a gene: 10. Per germline, CDR1 SGDLS and CDR2 YYNGEE. This CDR3 has 16 residues.

This clonotype was seen a few times. The V call is TRBV19, the J call TRBJ1-1; D remains ambiguous. The CDR3 is made up of 11 amino acids. The V end lost 4 bases, the J end lost 8 bases, and 8 bases lay between the germline ends. Germline CDR1 and CDR2: LNHDA and SQIVND (reference sequence). CDR3 amino acids: CASSSYREAFF. CDR3 coding DNA: TGTGCCAGTAGTAGCTATAGAGAAGCTTTCTTT.